This T cell receptor beta chain was profiled in a study of T cell responses to AZD1222 COVID-19 vaccine. Study outcomes and limitations: There were repertoire samples only from the period after the peak T cell response. It should be noted that donors were predominantly white British and more often female, and clonal diversity was possibly underestimated. Unmutated regions of variants are reportedly targeted by nearly half of spike-specific TCRs.

The data were produced by immunoSEQ multiplex PCR, yet TCRdb's version contains in-frame clones alone and is incomplete. The sample has some 120,000 clones; about nine tenths are singletons. With regard to this clone: Its antigen is currently unknown.

The receptor's source is an adult in good health. This sample comprised peripheral blood, obtained on day 0 of AZD1222 vaccination.

This CDR3 is CASTRPQGNTEAFF. In DNA form, the CDR3 reads TGCGCCAGCACTCGGCCCCAGGGGAACACTGAAGCTTTCTTT. The chain carries TRBV10-2 and TRBJ1-1; D is perhaps TRBD1 (5 bases). The CDR3 totals 14 residues. Trimming left V 7 bases short and J 1 base short, with 13 bases between. Germline V gene lookup returns CDR1 WSHSY and CDR2 SAAADI.